This TCR beta chain originates from a study of Tregs in tolerant kidney transplant recipients. Related graft donors supplied nonmyeloablative bone marrow transplants, and mixed chimerism was transient. TCRdb's copy holds only in-frame clones and misses some; the assay was immunoSEQ multiplex PCR. Of approximately 90,000 clones listed, roughly 93% are singletons. Comment on this clone: Other DNA sequences in this specimen translate into the identical CDR3.

V was clipped by 4 bases and J by 13 bases; unmatched bases: 10. The germline CDR1 and CDR2 sequences are LGHNA and YSLEER. This CDR3 comprises 14 residues. The rearrangement joins TRBV4-3 to TRBJ1-6; TRBD1 matches 7 bases. The origin of this receptor is a human patient who received a combined kidney and bone marrow transplant. Some of these T cells may belong to the graft donor. Here the sequenced sample was CD4+ T cells from blood (PBMCs), taken 12 months after the transplant. As DNA, the CDR3 is TGCGCCAGCAGCCTTAACGACAGGGACTCCCCCCTCCACTTT. This codes for CASSLNDRDSPLHF.